This T cell receptor beta chain is from a study of OX40 agonist ivuxolimab in advanced cancers. Sequenced by immunoSEQ multiplex PCR; TCRdb stores in-frame clones only, minus some. The sample lists 35,000 to 40,000 clones, roughly 90% occurring once. Sample: CD4+ or CD8+ T cells sorted from blood, taken in a trial of the OX40 agonist ivuxolimab. The TCR comes from an adult with an advanced solid tumor such as melanoma, head and neck, liver or kidney cancer.

The CDR3 nucleotides read TGCGCCAGCAGCGAAAAGGCCCCGGGGAACACTGAAGCTTTCTTT. Its translation is CASSEKAPGNTEAFF. The V gene is TRBV5-1, the J gene TRBJ1-1; no firm D call. Trimming took off 4 bases at V and 1 base at J, with 14 bases between the two ends. Germline-derived CDR1 and CDR2 are SGHRS and YFSETQ. The CDR3 consists of 15 residues. Full variable domain (outside the CDR3, taken from reference TRBV5-1 and TRBJ1-1): KAGVTQTPRYLIKTRGQQVTLSCSPISGHRSVSWYQQTPGQGLQFLFEYFSETQRNKGNFPGRFSGRQFSNSRSEMNVSTLELGDSALYLCASSEKAPGNTEAFFGQGTRLTVV.